This T cell receptor (beta chain) was captured by sequencing in a study of CD8 T cells in Susac syndrome. Reverse transcription of roughly 0.5 to 1 ug RNA was performed with random hexamers. immunoSEQ multiplex PCR amplified TCR beta CDR3 across 54 Vbeta, 13 Jbeta. TCRdb used MiXCR to reprocess the immunoSEQ multiplex PCR reads, holding one entry per CDR3 protein. The repertoire has more than 95,000 distinct CDR3 sequences, about 95% of them found once; the top ten carry roughly 0.08%. TCR beta sequencing covered blood CD8+ and CD4+ T cells. Negative isolation yielded the CD8+ and CD4+ T cells, while FACS enriched the TEMRA cells. Trimming cost V 7 bases and J 7 bases, with 15 bases left between them. The CDR3 loop spans 13 amino acids. Germline-derived CDR1 and CDR2 are SGHRS and YFSETQ.

V usage is TRBV5-1 and J usage is TRBJ1-5; D unclear. Sequencing was done on a sample of CD4+ T cells from PBMCs. This TCR was sampled from a human donor in good health. CDR3 sequence (DNA): TGCGCCAGCGGCCAGACCGTCGGGCAGCCCCAGCATTTT. The encoded protein is CASGQTVGQPQHF.